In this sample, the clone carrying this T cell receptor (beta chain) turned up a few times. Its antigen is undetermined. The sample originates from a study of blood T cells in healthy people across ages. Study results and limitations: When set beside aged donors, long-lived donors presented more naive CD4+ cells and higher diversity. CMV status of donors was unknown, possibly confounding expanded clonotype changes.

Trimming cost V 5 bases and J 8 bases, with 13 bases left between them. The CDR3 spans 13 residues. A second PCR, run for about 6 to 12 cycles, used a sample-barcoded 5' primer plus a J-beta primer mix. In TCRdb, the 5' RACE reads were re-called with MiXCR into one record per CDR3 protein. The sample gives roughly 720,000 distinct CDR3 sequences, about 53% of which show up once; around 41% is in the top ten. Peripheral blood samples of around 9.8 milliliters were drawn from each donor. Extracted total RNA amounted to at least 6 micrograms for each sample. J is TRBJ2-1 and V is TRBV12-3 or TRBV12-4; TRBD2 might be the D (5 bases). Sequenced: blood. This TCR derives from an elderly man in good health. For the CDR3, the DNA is TGTGCCAGCAGTCCTCAACTAGGGCATGAGCAGTTCTTC. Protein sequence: CASSPQLGHEQFF.